The TCR beta chain described here comes from a study of T cells in Graves' hyperthyroidism and ophthalmopathy. General study findings and limits: Blood samples included most of the expanded thyroid clonotypes exceeding 0.001.

Notes on this clonotype: Its matching antigen is unknown.

RNA transcripts yielded amplified TCR beta CDR3 regions. HTBI primers were used for first-round RT-PCR of the TCR CDR3. Using its own MiXCR run on the multiplex PCR reads, TCRdb lists one record per CDR3 protein. The sample has around 600,000 distinct CDR3 sequences; approximately 15% are singletons. Material for sequencing was blood. This TCR derives from a woman younger than 30 with Graves' ophthalmopathy.

This CDR3 reads CASSAQLAGGAGNEQFF. Here the CDR3 DNA reads TGTGCCAGCAGCGCCCAATTAGCGGGAGGGGCGGGCAATGAGCAGTTCTTC. The chain recombines TRBV7-2 with TRBJ2-1, with 11 nucleotides matching TRBD2. The germline V gene has CDR1 SGHTA and CDR2 FQGNSA. CDR3 length: 17 residues. After removal of 5 bases from V and 6 bases from J, the junction contained 12 bases not matched to a gene.